At least ten counts were recorded for the clone carrying this T cell receptor beta chain. Antigen specificity is unknown. The record originates from a study of human T cells and chemical hapten exposure. Study context: Patients had diphenylcyclopropenone applied to the scalp weekly throughout the approximately 26-week study. Patients, a majority of them female, were diagnosed with alopecia areata, totalis or universalis. General observations from the study: Expanded TCRs made up significantly more big CDR3 similarity clusters than controls did.

TCRdb called the RACE reads again in MiXCR, with one record for every CDR3 protein. The sample contains tens of thousands of distinct CDR3 sequences, approximately 9.5% of which appear only once. CDR1 is SGHAT, CDR2 FQNNGV, per germline. The CDR3 totals 16 residues. Trimming pared 2 bases from V and 1 base from J, leaving 14 bases between. Time point denoted: patch test 2, 6 weeks after DPC sensitization. Treatment in this sample: therapeutic diphenylcyclopropenone sensitization with weekly scalp DPC. Total RNA came from unfractionated whole blood. Sequencing used whole blood, obtained in connection with sensitization to the hapten diphenylcyclopropenone (DPC). This chain uses TRBV11-2 with TRBJ1-1; D perhaps matches TRBD1 (5 bases). The sequence derives from a woman between 25 and 40 years old with alopecia areata. Some clones in this sample may be carry-over from other donors' samples. CDR3 DNA sequence: TGTGCCAGCAGCTTACGATTCAGGGCGGGGAACACTGAAGCTTTCTTT. Amino acids: CASSLRFRAGNTEAFF.